This T cell receptor beta chain was sequenced in a study of beta chain features in type 1 diabetes. What was sequenced were expressed TCRB transcripts, since all of the isolated RNA had been reverse transcribed. Sequencing was performed with immunoSEQ multiplex PCR; in TCRdb, only in-frame clones are kept and a portion is missing. The data show some 150,000 clones, approximately 13% seen once. Broader study findings: All four CD4+ subsets of Type 1 diabetes patients contained TCRB CDR3s that were moderately but significantly shorter.

Germline assignment: CDR1 LNHDA and CDR2 SQIVND (reference sequence). V was trimmed by 5 bases and J by 3 bases, leaving 13 bases between them. The length of the CDR3 is 14 residues. Turning to this clone: The antigen remains unidentified.

Sequencing used central memory CD4+ T cells from blood. The genes are TRBV19 and TRBJ1-2; possible D gene TRBD1, 6 bases. The sequence was collected from a man between 18 and 35 years old with type 1 diabetes. The CDR3 nucleotides read TGTGCCAGTAGTTCGGGACAAATTTACTATGGCTACACCTTC. It encodes CASSSGQIYYGYTF.